This T cell receptor beta chain was identified during a study of cytomegalovirus exposure and HLA in healthy donors. Findings and limits, study-wide: Relative to the roughly 640-donor mean, N-insertions were reportedly fewer in an Asian-associated ancestry cluster in a later analysis. Productive rates of about 90% or about 30% were seen for most TCR beta V segments in an earlier analysis.

This PCR relied on a set of 60 Vbeta primers and 13 Jbeta primers. Data came from immunoSEQ multiplex PCR; TCRdb stores just in-frame clones and leaves some out. The profile shows around 130,000 clones, approximately 57% of them singletons. Comment on this clone: What it binds is unknown.

Germline V CDR1 and CDR2: SGHRS, YFSETQ. This CDR3 region has 15 residues. Trimming took 4 bases from V and 0 from J; bases not matched to a gene: 1. The clonotype comes from a male donor in good health and CMV-seronegative. The specimen sequenced was PBMCs. The chain recombines TRBV5-1 with TRBJ1-4; 9 bases are a match to TRBD1. CDR3 in DNA: TGCGCCAGCAGCCGGGACAGGGCAACTAATGAAAAACTGTTTTTT. As protein: CASSRDRATNEKLFF. Drawing the rest from reference TRBV5-1 and TRBJ1-4, the complete variable domain is KAGVTQTPRYLIKTRGQQVTLSCSPISGHRSVSWYQQTPGQGLQFLFEYFSETQRNKGNFPGRFSGRQFSNSRSEMNVSTLELGDSALYLCASSRDRATNEKLFFGSGTQLSVL.